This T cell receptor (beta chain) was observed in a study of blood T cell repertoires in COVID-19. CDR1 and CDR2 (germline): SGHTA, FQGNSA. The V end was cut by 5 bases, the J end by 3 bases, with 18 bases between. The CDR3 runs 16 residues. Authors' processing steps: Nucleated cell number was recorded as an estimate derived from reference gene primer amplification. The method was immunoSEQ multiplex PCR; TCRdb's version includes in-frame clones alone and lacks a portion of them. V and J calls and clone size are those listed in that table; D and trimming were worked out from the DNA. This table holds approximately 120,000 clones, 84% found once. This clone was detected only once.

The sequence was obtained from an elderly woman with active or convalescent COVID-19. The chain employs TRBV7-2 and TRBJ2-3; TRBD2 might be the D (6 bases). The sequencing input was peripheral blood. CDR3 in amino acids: CASSPTGLARTDTQYF. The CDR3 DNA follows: TGTGCCAGCAGCCCGACGGGCCTAGCGAGAACAGATACGCAGTATTTT.